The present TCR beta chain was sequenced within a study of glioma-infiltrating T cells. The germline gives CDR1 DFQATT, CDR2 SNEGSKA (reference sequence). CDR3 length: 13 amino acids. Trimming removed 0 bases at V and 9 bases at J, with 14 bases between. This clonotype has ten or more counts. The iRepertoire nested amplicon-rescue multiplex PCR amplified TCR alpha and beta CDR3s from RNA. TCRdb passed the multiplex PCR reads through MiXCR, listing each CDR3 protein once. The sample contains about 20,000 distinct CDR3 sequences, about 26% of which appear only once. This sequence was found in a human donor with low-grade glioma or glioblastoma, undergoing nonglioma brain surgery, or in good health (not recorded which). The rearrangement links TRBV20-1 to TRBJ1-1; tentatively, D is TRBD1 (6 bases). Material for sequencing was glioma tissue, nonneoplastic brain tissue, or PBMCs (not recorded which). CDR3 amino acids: CSARDSRTVKAFF. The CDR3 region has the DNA TGCAGTGCTAGAGATAGTCGGACAGTCAAAGCTTTCTTT.